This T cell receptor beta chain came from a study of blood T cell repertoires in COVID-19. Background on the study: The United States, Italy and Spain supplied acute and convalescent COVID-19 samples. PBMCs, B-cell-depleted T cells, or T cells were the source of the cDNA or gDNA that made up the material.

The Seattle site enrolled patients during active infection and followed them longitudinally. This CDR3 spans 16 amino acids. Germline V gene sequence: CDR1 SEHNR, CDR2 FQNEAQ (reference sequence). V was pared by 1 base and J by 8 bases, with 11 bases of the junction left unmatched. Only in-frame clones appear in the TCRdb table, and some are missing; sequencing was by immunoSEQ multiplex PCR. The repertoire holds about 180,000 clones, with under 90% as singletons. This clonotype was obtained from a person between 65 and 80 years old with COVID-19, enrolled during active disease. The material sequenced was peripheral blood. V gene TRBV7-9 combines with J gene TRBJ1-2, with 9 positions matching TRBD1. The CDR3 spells CASSLVFPGQGYGYTF. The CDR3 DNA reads TGTGCCAGCAGCTTAGTATTTCCCGGACAGGGGTACGGCTACACCTTC.